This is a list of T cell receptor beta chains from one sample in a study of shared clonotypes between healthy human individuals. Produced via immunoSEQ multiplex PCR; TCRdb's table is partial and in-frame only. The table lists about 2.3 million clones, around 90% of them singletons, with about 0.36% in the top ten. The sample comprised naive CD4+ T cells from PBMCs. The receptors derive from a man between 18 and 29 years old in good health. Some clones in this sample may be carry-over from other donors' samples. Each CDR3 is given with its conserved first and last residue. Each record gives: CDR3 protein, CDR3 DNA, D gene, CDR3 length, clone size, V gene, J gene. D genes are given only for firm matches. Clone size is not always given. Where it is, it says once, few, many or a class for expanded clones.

CDR3: CASSSPLGETQYF
DNA: TGTGCCAGCAGTTCCCCTTTAGGGGAGACCCAGTACTTC
D: .
length: 13
size: once
V: TRBV28
J: TRBJ2-5

CDR3: CASSPRGDRGNQPQHF
DNA: TGTGCCAGCTCACCACGGGGGGACAGGGGAAATCAGCCCCAGCATTTT
D: TRBD1
length: 16
size: .
V: TRBV18
J: TRBJ1-5

CDR3: CAISEFEGQNSYEQYF
DNA: TGTGCCATCAGTGAGTTCGAGGGACAGAACTCCTACGAGCAGTACTTC
D: TRBD1
length: 16
size: .
V: TRBV10-3
J: TRBJ2-7

CDR3: CASSQAGVVTGELFF
DNA: TGCGCCAGCAGCCAAGCGGGAGTAGTTACCGGGGAGCTGTTTTTT
D: .
length: 15
size: .
V: TRBV4-1
J: TRBJ2-2

CDR3: CATRGQFSTDTQYF
DNA: TGTGCCACACGGGGGCAGTTTAGCACAGATACGCAGTATTTT
D: .
length: 14
size: .
V: TRBV27
J: TRBJ2-3

CDR3: CASTNDNYGYTF
DNA: TGTGCCAGCACTAATGATAACTATGGCTACACCTTC
D: .
length: 12
size: .
V: TRBV6-5
J: TRBJ1-2

CDR3: CASRDGQGRTEAFF
DNA: TGTGCCAGCAGGGACGGTCAGGGAAGGACTGAAGCTTTCTTT
D: .
length: 14
size: .
V: TRBV6-1
J: TRBJ1-1

CDR3: CASRNNPSEREWAQETQYF
DNA: TGTGCCAGCAGGAACAATCCAAGTGAGCGGGAGTGGGCCCAAGAGACCCAGTACTTC
D: TRBD2
length: 19
size: .
V: TRBV27
J: TRBJ2-5

CDR3: CASSLELAGVKYNEQFF
DNA: TGTGCCAGCAGCTTGGAATTAGCGGGAGTGAAATACAATGAGCAGTTCTTC
D: TRBD2
length: 17
size: .
V: TRBV11-2
J: TRBJ2-1

CDR3: CASSLATPITGELFF
DNA: TGCGCCAGCAGCTTAGCCACCCCGATCACCGGGGAGCTGTTTTTT
D: .
length: 15
size: .
V: TRBV5-1
J: TRBJ2-2

CDR3: CASSPMGVGALSGSPDTQYF
DNA: TGTGCCAGCAGTCCTATGGGGGTGGGGGCACTAAGCGGGAGCCCCGATACGCAGTATTTT
D: TRBD2
length: 20
size: .
V: TRBV27
J: TRBJ2-3

CDR3: CASTTPAGYTYEQYF
DNA: TGTGCCAGCACCACCCCGGCAGGGTATACCTACGAGCAGTACTTC
D: .
length: 15
size: .
V: TRBV28
J: TRBJ2-7

CDR3: CASSPQGLVQETQYF
DNA: TGTGCCAGCTCACCGCAAGGCCTTGTCCAAGAGACCCAGTACTTC
D: .
length: 15
size: .
V: TRBV18
J: TRBJ2-5

CDR3: CASSLNGGAIYYGYTF
DNA: TGTGCCAGCAGCTTAAATGGGGGCGCCATTTACTATGGCTACACCTTC
D: .
length: 16
size: .
V: TRBV7-2
J: TRBJ1-2

CDR3: CASRAPLGQGNSGANVLTF
DNA: TGTGCCAGCAGGGCCCCGTTGGGACAGGGGAACTCTGGGGCCAACGTCCTGACTTTC
D: TRBD1
length: 19
size: .
V: TRBV7-3
J: TRBJ2-6

CDR3: CASSLRGEQFF
DNA: TGTGCCAGCAGCTTGAGGGGTGAGCAGTTCTTC
D: .
length: 11
size: .
V: TRBV5-6
J: TRBJ2-1

CDR3: CASKTGPSSYNEQFF
DNA: TGTGCCAGCAAGACGGGACCAAGCTCCTACAATGAGCAGTTCTTC
D: .
length: 15
size: .
V: TRBV2
J: TRBJ2-1

CDR3: CASSPGTGVGQAFF
DNA: TGTGCCAGCAGCCCCGGGACAGGGGTGGGGCAAGCTTTCTTT
D: TRBD1
length: 14
size: .
V: TRBV7-3
J: TRBJ1-1

CDR3: CASNPDSKYNEQFF
DNA: TGTGCCAGCAATCCGGACAGTAAGTACAATGAGCAGTTCTTC
D: .
length: 14
size: once
V: TRBV28
J: TRBJ2-1

CDR3: CASSLLEGSPLHF
DNA: TGTGCCAGCAGTTTGCTAGAGGGTTCACCCCTCCACTTT
D: .
length: 13
size: .
V: TRBV2
J: TRBJ1-6

CDR3: CASSRTSGRDEQFF
DNA: TGCGCCAGCAGCAGGACTAGCGGGAGGGATGAGCAGTTCTTC
D: TRBD2
length: 14
size: .
V: TRBV5-1
J: TRBJ2-1

CDR3: CSTRGREQYF
DNA: TGCAGTACGCGGGGAAGAGAGCAGTACTTC
D: .
length: 10
size: .
V: TRBV20-1
J: TRBJ2-7

CDR3: CASSPLGQTQYF
DNA: TGTGCCAGCTCACCACTGGGGCAGACCCAGTACTTC
D: .
length: 12
size: .
V: TRBV18
J: TRBJ2-5

CDR3: CASSQEIGYSYEQYF
DNA: TGTGCCAGCAGCCAAGAAATCGGATATTCCTACGAGCAGTACTTC
D: .
length: 15
size: .
V: TRBV4-2
J: TRBJ2-7

CDR3: CASSLTGLAGYNEQFF
DNA: TGTGCCAGCAGCCTAACGGGACTAGCGGGCTACAATGAGCAGTTCTTC
D: TRBD2
length: 16
size: .
V: TRBV5-6
J: TRBJ2-1

CDR3: CASSPIGRRGGNTIYF
DNA: TGTGCCAGCAGTCCAATAGGGAGGCGGGGAGGAAACACCATATATTTT
D: .
length: 16
size: .
V: TRBV27
J: TRBJ1-3

CDR3: CASSEDPRRTRVAKNIQYF
DNA: TGTGCCAGCAGCGAAGATCCGCGACGCACTCGAGTTGCCAAAAACATTCAGTACTTC
D: .
length: 19
size: .
V: TRBV7-6
J: TRBJ2-4

CDR3: CASAGLAANEQFF
DNA: TGTGCCAGCGCGGGACTAGCGGCGAATGAGCAGTTCTTC
D: TRBD2
length: 13
size: few
V: TRBV18
J: TRBJ2-1

CDR3: CSVLRLAGGSNEQFF
DNA: TGCAGCGTCCTAAGACTAGCGGGAGGAAGCAATGAGCAGTTCTTC
D: TRBD2
length: 15
size: .
V: TRBV29-1
J: TRBJ2-1

CDR3: CASSYSASYGYTF
DNA: TGTGCCAGCAGTTACTCGGCCAGCTATGGCTACACCTTC
D: .
length: 13
size: .
V: TRBV6-5
J: TRBJ1-2

CDR3: CASSFGLAGFYEQYF
DNA: TGTGCCAGCAGCTTCGGACTAGCGGGCTTCTACGAGCAGTACTTC
D: TRBD2
length: 15
size: .
V: TRBV7-2
J: TRBJ2-7

CDR3: CASSIWGRGYGYTF
DNA: TGTGCCAGTAGTATTTGGGGGCGCGGCTATGGCTACACCTTC
D: .
length: 14
size: .
V: TRBV19
J: TRBJ1-2

CDR3: CASSLGTSGRRETQYF
DNA: TGTGCCAGCAGTCTCGGGACTAGCGGGAGGAGGGAGACCCAGTACTTC
D: TRBD2
length: 16
size: .
V: TRBV2
J: TRBJ2-5

CDR3: CASSRISDRAYGYTF
DNA: TGTGCCAGTAGCCGAATCTCGGACAGGGCCTATGGCTACACCTTC
D: TRBD1
length: 15
size: .
V: TRBV19
J: TRBJ1-2

CDR3: CASSATGTGLTDTQYF
DNA: TGTGCCAGCAGCGCCACCGGGACAGGGCTCACAGATACGCAGTATTTT
D: TRBD1
length: 16
size: .
V: TRBV7-2
J: TRBJ2-3

CDR3: CASSPGTFGRTGNPDTQYF
DNA: TGTGCCAGCAGCCCAGGGACCTTTGGGAGGACGGGGAACCCAGATACGCAGTATTTT
D: .
length: 19
size: .
V: TRBV7-9
J: TRBJ2-3

CDR3: CASSRATGSGEEKLFF
DNA: TGCGCCAGCAGCCGGGCAACAGGGTCGGGGGAGGAAAAACTGTTTTTT
D: .
length: 16
size: .
V: TRBV4-1
J: TRBJ1-4

CDR3: CASSSWTELNTGELFF
DNA: TGTGCCAGCAGCTCGTGGACAGAATTGAACACCGGGGAGCTGTTTTTT
D: .
length: 16
size: .
V: TRBV11-1
J: TRBJ2-2

CDR3: CASSPAQRISSGNTIYF
DNA: TGTGCCAGCAGCCCGGCCCAGCGAATTTCCTCTGGAAACACCATATATTTT
D: .
length: 17
size: once
V: TRBV9
J: TRBJ1-3

CDR3: CASSSPSTDTQYF
DNA: TGTGCCAGCAGTTCTCCTAGCACAGATACGCAGTATTTT
D: .
length: 13
size: .
V: TRBV28
J: TRBJ2-3

CDR3: CASSLEVAGSYEQYF
DNA: TGCGCCAGCAGCTTGGAAGTGGCGGGATCCTACGAGCAGTACTTC
D: .
length: 15
size: .
V: TRBV5-1
J: TRBJ2-7

CDR3: CASSSGTALALGHEQYF
DNA: TGCGCCAGCAGCTCGGGAACGGCCCTAGCCTTGGGCCACGAGCAGTACTTC
D: .
length: 17
size: .
V: TRBV5-1
J: TRBJ2-7

CDR3: CAISVWQYNEQFF
DNA: TGTGCCATCAGTGTATGGCAGTACAATGAGCAGTTCTTC
D: .
length: 13
size: .
V: TRBV10-3
J: TRBJ2-1

CDR3: CSVVPYQPQHF
DNA: TGCAGCGTTGTACCCTATCAGCCCCAGCATTTT
D: .
length: 11
size: .
V: TRBV29-1
J: TRBJ1-5

CDR3: CASKGDEQFF
DNA: TGTGCCAGCAAGGGGGATGAGCAGTTCTTC
D: .
length: 10
size: .
V: TRBV7-9
J: TRBJ2-1

CDR3: CASSYRDRGLEQYF
DNA: TGCGCCAGCAGCTACCGGGACAGGGGCCTCGAGCAGTACTTC
D: TRBD1
length: 14
size: .
V: TRBV5-1
J: TRBJ2-7

CDR3: CASTPGTDTQYF
DNA: TGTGCCAGCACCCCGGGCACAGATACGCAGTATTTT
D: .
length: 12
size: .
V: TRBV28
J: TRBJ2-3

CDR3: CASSQGQVPRSYEQYF
DNA: TGCGCCAGCAGCCAAGGACAGGTTCCAAGGTCCTACGAGCAGTACTTC
D: .
length: 16
size: .
V: TRBV4-1
J: TRBJ2-7

CDR3: CASSPPSGRTEAFF
DNA: TGTGCCAGCTCACCACCCTCCGGGAGAACTGAAGCTTTCTTT
D: .
length: 14
size: .
V: TRBV18
J: TRBJ1-1

CDR3: CASSTLGAGLNYGYTF
DNA: TGTGCCAGCAGTACCCTGGGTGCAGGGCTTAACTATGGCTACACCTTC
D: .
length: 16
size: .
V: TRBV2
J: TRBJ1-2

CDR3: CASSRDYEKLFF
DNA: TGTGCCAGCAGCCGGGACTACGAAAAACTGTTTTTT
D: .
length: 12
size: .
V: TRBV27
J: TRBJ1-4

CDR3: CASSISWTGYRYTF
DNA: TGTGCCAGCAGCATTTCGTGGACAGGGTACCGCTACACCTTC
D: TRBD1
length: 14
size: .
V: TRBV7-8
J: TRBJ1-2

CDR3: CASSLIAGAGANVLTF
DNA: TGTGCCAGCAGCTTAATTGCGGGAGCTGGGGCCAACGTCCTGACTTTC
D: TRBD2
length: 16
size: .
V: TRBV11-2
J: TRBJ2-6

CDR3: CASSQEREEATGANVLTF
DNA: TGTGCCAGCAGCCAAGAGCGAGAGGAGGCAACTGGGGCCAACGTCCTGACTTTC
D: .
length: 18
size: .
V: TRBV4-2
J: TRBJ2-6